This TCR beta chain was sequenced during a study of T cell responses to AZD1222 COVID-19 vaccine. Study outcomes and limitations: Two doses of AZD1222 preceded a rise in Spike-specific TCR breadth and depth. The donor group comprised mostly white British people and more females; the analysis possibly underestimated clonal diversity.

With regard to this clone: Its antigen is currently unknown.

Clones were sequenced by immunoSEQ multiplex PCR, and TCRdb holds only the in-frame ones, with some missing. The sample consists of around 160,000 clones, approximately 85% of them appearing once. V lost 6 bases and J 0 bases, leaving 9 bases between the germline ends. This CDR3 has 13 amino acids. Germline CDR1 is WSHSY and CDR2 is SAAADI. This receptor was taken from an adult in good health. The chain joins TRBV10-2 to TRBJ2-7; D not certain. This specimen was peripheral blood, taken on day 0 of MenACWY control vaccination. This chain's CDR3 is CASRRQTSYEQYF. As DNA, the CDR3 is TGCGCCAGCAGACGGCAGACCTCCTACGAGCAGTACTTC.